The clone carrying this TCR delta chain is labeled medium-sized. Trimming took off 2 bases at V and 0 bases at J, with 15 bases between the two ends. The germline CDR1 and CDR2 sequences are GEAIGNYY and EKD. The CDR3 runs to 16 residues. These data originate in a study of gamma-delta chains in newborns, infants, children. Looking at the study overall: Innate gammadelta T cells reportedly expand polyclonally right after birth, driven by microbial exposure, per the title.

TCRdb re-called clones from the reads via CATT. The data contain about 7,600 delta-chain clones, around 0.7% of them singletons. Sequencing was done on a sample of blood. This TCR derives from a child who was a newborn, infant or young child, either healthy, febrile or measles-vaccinated (not recorded which). This rearrangement joins TRDV2 to TRDJ1; D perhaps matches TRDD3 (6 bases). The DNA for the CDR3 is TGTGCCTGTGACATAAGGTGGGGATCCTACACCGATAAACTCATCTTT. It encodes CACDIRWGSYTDKLIF.